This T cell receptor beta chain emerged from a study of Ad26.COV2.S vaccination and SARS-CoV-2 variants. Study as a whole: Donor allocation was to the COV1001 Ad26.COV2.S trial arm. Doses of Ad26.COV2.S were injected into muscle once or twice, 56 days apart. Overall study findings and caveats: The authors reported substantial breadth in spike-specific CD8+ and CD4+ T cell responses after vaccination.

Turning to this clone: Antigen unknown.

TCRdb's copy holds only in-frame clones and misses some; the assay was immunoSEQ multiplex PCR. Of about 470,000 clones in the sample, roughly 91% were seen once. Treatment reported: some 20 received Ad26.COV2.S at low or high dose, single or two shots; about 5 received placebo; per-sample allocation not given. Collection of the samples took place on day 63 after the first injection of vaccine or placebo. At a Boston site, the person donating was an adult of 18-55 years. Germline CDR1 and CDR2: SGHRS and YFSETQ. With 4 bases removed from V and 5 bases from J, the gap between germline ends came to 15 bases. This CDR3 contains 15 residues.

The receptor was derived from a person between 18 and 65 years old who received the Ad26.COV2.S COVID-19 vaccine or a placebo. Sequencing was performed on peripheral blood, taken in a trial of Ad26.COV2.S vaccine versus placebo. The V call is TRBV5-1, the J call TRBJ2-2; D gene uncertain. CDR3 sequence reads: CASSARVFGTGELFF. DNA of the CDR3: TGCGCCAGCAGCGCTAGGGTGTTCGGGACCGGGGAGCTGTTTTTT.